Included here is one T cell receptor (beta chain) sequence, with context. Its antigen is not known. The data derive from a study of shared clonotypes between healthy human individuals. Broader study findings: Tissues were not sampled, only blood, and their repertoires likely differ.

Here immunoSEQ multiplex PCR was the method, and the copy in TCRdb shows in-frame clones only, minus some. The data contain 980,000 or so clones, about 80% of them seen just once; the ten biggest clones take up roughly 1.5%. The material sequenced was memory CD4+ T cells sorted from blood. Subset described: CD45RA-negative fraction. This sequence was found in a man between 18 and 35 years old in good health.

Written as DNA, the CDR3 is TGTGCCAGCAGTGACCGGGACAGGGGGGTCTACGAGCAGTACTTC. Its translation: CASSDRDRGVYEQYF. The chain recombines TRBV6-1 with TRBJ2-7; TRBD1 agrees at 11 bases. V lost 3 bases, J lost 3 bases, and 4 bases stayed unmatched. Germline values: CDR1 MNHNS, CDR2 SASEGT. CDR3 size: 15 residues.